These 8 T cell receptor beta chains share one sample of origin, sequenced in a study of blood T cell repertoires in COVID-19. Sequenced by immunoSEQ multiplex PCR; TCRdb stores in-frame clones only, minus some. The sample has 260,000 or so clones, about 80% seen once. Sequencing used PBMCs or T cells enriched from blood (not recorded which). The receptor source for this set is a woman aged 40 to 50 who had been exposed to COVID-19.

This clone has only a few counts. The chain links TRBV6-2 or TRBV6-3 to TRBJ1-2; TRBD1 matches at 9 bases. The CDR3 runs to 14 residues. Germline CDR1 reads MNHEY; CDR2 reads SVGEGT. With V trimmed by 5 bases and J by 6 bases, 7 bases remained unmatched. The DNA for the CDR3 is TGTGCCAGCAGTCGACAGGGGGAGGTGGATGGCTACACCTTC. The encoded protein is CASSRQGEVDGYTF.

The rearrangement links TRBV7-2 to TRBJ2-1; TRBD2 matches at 11 bases. With V trimmed by 5 bases and J by 1 base, 13 bases remained unmatched. The CDR3 spans 19 residues. The germline V gene has CDR1 SGHTA and CDR2 FQGNSA. The CDR3 DNA follows: TGTGCCAGCAGCCCCGTGAGACTAGCGGGGCTTACTTCCTACAATGAGCAGTTCTTC. Residues: CASSPVRLAGLTSYNEQFF.

The V and J genes are TRBV5-1 and TRBJ2-7; 10 positions agree with TRBD1. V shed 3 bases and J 5 bases; nucleotides not matched to a gene: 5. The length of the CDR3 is 14 residues. The germline CDR1 and CDR2 sequences are SGHRS and YFSETQ. The CDR3 sequence is CASSSDRGRDEQYF. The DNA of the CDR3 is TGCGCCAGCAGCTCCGACAGGGGGCGAGACGAGCAGTACTTC.

The CDR3 DNA reads TGTGCCAGCAGTGTGGAAAGGGGCGCGAACACTGAAGCTTTCTTT. It codes for CASSVERGANTEAFF. The chain couples TRBV2 to TRBJ1-1; D might be TRBD1 (5 bases). This CDR3 spans 15 amino acids. V was trimmed by 4 bases and J by 1 base, leaving 13 bases between them. The germline CDR1 and CDR2 sequences are SNHLY and FYNNEI.

This clone occurred a few times. This CDR3 is also generated by other DNA sequences in the sample. This sequence joins TRBV7-2 and TRBJ2-5, with a weak D call TRBD2 (7 bases). CDR1 and CDR2 (germline): SGHTA, FQGNSA. Deletions cut 1 base from V and 1 base from J, with 10 bases between. CDR3 length: 15 residues. CDR3 DNA: TGTGCCAGCAGCTTAGGGGGGGGGCCCCAAGAGACCCAGTACTTC. Encoded protein: CASSLGGGPQETQYF. Together with reference TRBV7-2 and TRBJ2-5, the CDR3 gives the full variable domain: GAGVSQSPSNKVTEKGKDVELRCDPISGHTALYWYRQSLGQGLEFLIYFQGNSAPDKSGLPSDRFSAERTGGSVSTLTIQRTQQEDSAVYLCASSLGGGPQETQYFGPGTRLLVL.

CDR3 nucleotides: TGTGCCAGTAGTACCTGGACTAGCGGGGGTAGCGATACGCAGTATTTT. It translates to CASSTWTSGGSDTQYF. This rearrangement joins TRBV19 to TRBJ2-3, with 13 positions matching TRBD2. Per germline, CDR1 LNHDA and CDR2 SQIVND (reference sequence). The length of the CDR3 is 16 residues. Unmatched junction bases numbered 7, after V lost 4 bases and J lost 6 bases.

CDR3 DNA sequence: TGTGCCAGCAGCGCCGGACTAGCGGGGACAGATACGCAGTATTTT. Its protein is CASSAGLAGTDTQYF. The chain combines TRBV7-2 with TRBJ2-3; 12 nucleotides align to TRBD2. The CDR3 consists of 15 residues. The V gene end was trimmed by 5 bases and the J gene end by 3 bases; junction bases not matched to a gene: 3. The germline V gene encodes CDR1 SGHTA and CDR2 FQGNSA.

J is TRBJ2-7 and V is TRBV18; the match to TRBD1 covers 9 bases. The CDR3 length is 16 residues. CDR1 is KGHSH, CDR2 LQKENI, per germline. V shed 3 bases and J 5 bases; nucleotides not matched to a gene: 11. The CDR3 bases are TGTGCCAGCTCACCTACCGGGACAGGGAGCTTCCACGAGCAGTACTTC. Translation gives CASSPTGTGSFHEQYF.